The entry below gives a single T cell receptor (beta chain) sequence along with its context. The specificity of this receptor is unknown. Per-base quality was not reported, and no clone a single base away is much larger than it. V loses 5 bases, J loses 0 bases, and the germline ends lie 11 bases apart. The germline V gene specifies LGHNA as CDR1 and YNFKEQ as CDR2. The CDR3 has 14 amino acids, counting the end cysteine and phenylalanine. The read is trimmed to its CDR3 DNA, 42 bases read in frame from base 1. These data come from a study of radiation and T cells in renal cell carcinoma (dated by TCRdb to about 2020). Regarding the research as a whole: A total of around 50 samples underwent TCR beta sequencing, made up of roughly 26 tumors and about 27 peripheral blood samples. The last blood draw occurred 4 weeks after radiation, at the same time as nephrectomy. Across all 50 or so samples, approximately 4,000,000 unique CDR3 nucleotide sequences, encoding 2,658,974 unique CDR3 amino acid sequences, were identified. General study outcomes and caveats: In blood, the top tumor clonotypes increased between baseline and 2 weeks post-radiation and then shrank by 4 weeks, which suggests that tumor-resident clones expanded only transiently. Effects of radiation dose or scheduling on the TCR repertoire could not be addressed with the single-armed trial design. Dynamics of the blood repertoire were not tracked past 4 weeks after treatment. Because pretreatment tumor biopsies were not available, the baseline intratumoral presence of clonotypes could not be determined.

Following the manufacturer's recommendations, the immunoSEQ kit was used to generate TCR beta libraries from genomic DNA. Library preparation used a first multiplex PCR with proprietary primers, then a second PCR adding unique barcodes, with bead cleanups after each round. Each sample batch included a kit-provided positive control reaction and a negative control reaction. The final libraries were assessed on an Agilent 4200 TapeStation D1000 ScreenTape, pooled by volume, and quantified by qPCR. Sequencing ran on an Illumina NextSeq500 with a MidOutput 150-cycle cartridge, using 156 Read1 and 15 Index1 cycles with kit custom primers. The pooled library was loaded at around 1 pM with approximately 20% PhiX control spiked in. In the paper's pipeline: Vendor-processed data were analyzed in R, and a clonotype was defined as all T cells sharing the same CDR3 nucleotide sequence. In the clone abundance analyses, frequencies in each sample were normalized to that sample's 10,000 most abundant clones. Public T cell clones, which averaged fewer than five per sample, were removed prior to analysis. An abundance difference of at least 32-fold between compartments was the criterion for calling clonotypes tumor-enriched or baseline blood-enriched. A beta-binomial differential abundance model was used to identify clonotypes that were expanded or contracted between blood time points. Similarity between tumor and blood repertoires was quantified using the Baroni-Urbani and Buser coefficient, and groups were compared with two-tailed Wilcoxon tests in R. Held by TCRdb, this immuneACCESS table contains in-frame sequences only and omits some clones. Under half of the omission traces to an unresolved V gene where checked; the cause of the rest is unknown. The DNA gave D and trimming, while V, J and clone size come from that table. The sample records tens of thousands of clones, 80% to 90% of which are singletons. The top ten clonotypes cover about 6% of the sample.

Interpreted using the paper, the time point label stands for: blood 4 weeks post-SBRT, at nephrectomy. The label giving this sample's treatment or condition can be read as: 15 Gy SBRT to primary tumor, nephrectomy 4 weeks later. The samples were obtained from a clinical trial, where primary renal cell carcinomas were treated with 15 Gy stereotactic body radiation therapy and then removed by nephrectomy 4 weeks afterward. To follow tumor-enriched clonotypes, serial peripheral blood was collected from radiation-treated patients at baseline and at 2 weeks and 4 weeks after SBRT. All patients had renal cell carcinoma with clear cell pathology. The QIAamp DNA Blood Mini Kit (Qiagen) was used to prepare genomic DNA for TCR sequencing. The analyses included only samples that passed all quality control checks.

The receptor was isolated from a woman in her seventies with renal cell carcinoma. The V gene is TRBV4-2 and the J gene is TRBJ2-7; a confident D gene designation cannot be given. The sequenced sample was blood, obtained from a patient whose treatment included radiotherapy and nephrectomy. The bases read TGTGCCAGCAGCGCCGGCACAGCCTCCTACGAGCAGTACTTC. Translated, it reads CASSAGTASYEQYF.